A single sample gave rise to the 19 T cell receptor beta chains below, sequenced in a study of OX40 agonist ivuxolimab in advanced cancers. The protocol was immunoSEQ multiplex PCR, while the TCRdb copy is restricted to in-frame clones and leaves out a portion. This table holds 30,000 to 35,000 clones, roughly 80% found once. Sequences were derived from CD4+ or CD8+ T cells sorted from blood, sampled in a trial of the OX40 agonist ivuxolimab. These receptors all stem from an adult with an advanced solid tumor such as melanoma, head and neck, liver or kidney cancer.

The chain combines TRBV30 with TRBJ2-7; 10 bases agree with TRBD2. The CDR3 is made up of 14 amino acids. V shed 0 bases, J shed 5 bases, and the junction held 4 bases outside the gene matches. The V gene's germline CDR1 is GTSNPN and CDR2 SVGIG (reference sequence). CDR3 nucleotide sequence: TGTGCCTGGAGTGTAGTAGCGGGGGGCAACGAGCAGTACTTC. This codes for CAWSVVAGGNEQYF.

There are a few counts of this clone. This rearrangement joins TRBV4-3 to TRBJ1-4; TRBD1 agrees at 9 bases. Germline CDR1 reads LGHNA; CDR2 reads YSLEER. V was clipped by 3 bases and J by 5 bases; unmatched bases: 7. The CDR3 sequence is 16 residues long. CDR3 loop: CASSHATGTGNEKLFF. CDR3 coding DNA: TGCGCCAGCAGCCATGCAACCGGGACAGGGAATGAAAAACTGTTTTTT.

This chain joins TRBV7-6 and TRBJ1-1, with a possible D match to TRBD1 (5 bases). Trimming took 2 bases from V and 4 from J, leaving 8 bases between them. Per germline, CDR1 SGHVS and CDR2 FNYEAQ. This CDR3 region has 13 residues. CDR3 nucleotides: TGTGCCAGCAGCTTAACAGGATCCACTGAAGCTTTCTTT. It codes for CASSLTGSTEAFF.

The chain recombines TRBV7-6 with TRBJ2-5, with unresolved D. The length of the CDR3 is 14 residues. The germline CDR1 and CDR2 sequences are SGHVS and FNYEAQ. V gave up 0 bases and J gave up 3 bases, with 8 bases separating them. CDR3 in DNA: TGTGCCAGCAGCTTAGCCATGGGTAAAGAGACCCAGTACTTC. Amino acid sequence: CASSLAMGKETQYF.

For the CDR3, the DNA is TGTGCCAGCAGCAAATCGGACAGGGGGCTTTCCGGCAATCAGCCCCAGCATTTT. Its protein product is CASSKSDRGLSGNQPQHF. This chain joins TRBV21-1 and TRBJ1-5; the D segment call TRBD1 is taken from the table without a DNA check. TRBV21-1 is reported as a pseudogene. There are 18 residues in the CDR3.

CDR3: CASSLGDDQPQHF. CDR3 bases: TGTGCCAGCAGCTTAGGTGATGATCAGCCCCAGCATTTT. The V and J genes are TRBV7-9 and TRBJ1-5; D remains unclear. The CDR3 has 13 amino acids. Trimming stripped 1 base from V and 5 bases from J, with 6 bases between. Germline V gene lookup returns CDR1 SEHNR and CDR2 FQNEAQ (reference sequence).

J is TRBJ2-1 and V is TRBV6-6; 9 bases fit TRBD2. Germline CDR1 MNHNY, CDR2 SVGAGI (reference sequence). Unmatched junction bases numbered 5, after V lost 7 bases and J lost 7 bases. This CDR3 comprises 13 residues. CDR3 sequence reads: CASTAGGANEQFF. CDR3 nucleotide sequence: TGTGCCAGCACCGCGGGGGGGGCGAATGAGCAGTTCTTC.

The V and J genes are TRBV6-6 and TRBJ1-1; D perhaps matches TRBD1 (6 bases). The germline V and J ends were trimmed by 2 bases and 11 bases, with 24 bases remaining between them. From germline, CDR1 is MNHNY and CDR2 SVGAGI (reference sequence). The CDR3 contains 16 residues. The CDR3 bases are TGTGCCAGCAGTTACGATTATCCAGGGGCTCACGCTAGGGCTTTCTTT. Its translation: CASSYDYPGAHARAFF.

The rearrangement uses TRBV27 and TRBJ2-6; D is undetermined. The CDR3 covers 15 residues. Looked up from germline, CDR1 is MNHEY and CDR2 is SMNVEV (reference sequence). Deletions cut 2 bases from V and 2 bases from J, with 7 bases between. The CDR3 spells CASSLVGTGANVLTF. In DNA form, the CDR3 reads TGTGCCAGCAGTTTAGTAGGGACTGGGGCCAACGTCCTGACTTTC.

This chain links TRBV7-3 with TRBJ2-1; 14 bases are a match to TRBD2. Germline trimming cut 2 bases from V and 8 bases from J; bases unmatched to any gene: 5. The V gene's germline CDR1 is SGHTA and CDR2 FQGTGA. This CDR3 has 16 residues. The chain's CDR3 is CASSLSPGLAGDEQFF. The CDR3 DNA is TGTGCCAGCAGCTTATCTCCGGGACTAGCGGGAGATGAGCAGTTCTTC.

V and J are TRBV27 and TRBJ2-1; 9 positions agree with TRBD2. This CDR3 is 17 amino acids long. The trim removed 2 bases at V and 9 bases at J, leaving 14 bases unmatched. Germline V gene lookup returns CDR1 MNHEY and CDR2 SMNVEV (reference sequence). For the CDR3, the DNA is TGTGCCAGCAGTTTAACTAGCGGGTTATCGGGGGAGGGTGAGCAGTTCTTC. Its translation: CASSLTSGLSGEGEQFF.

The chain links TRBV27 to TRBJ2-7, with D unresolved. V was pared by 5 bases and J by 0 bases, with 5 bases between. Germline V CDR1 and CDR2: MNHEY, SMNVEV (reference sequence). The length of the CDR3 is 12 residues. The CDR3 reads CASSLPSYEQYF. CDR3 sequence (DNA): TGTGCCAGCAGTCTCCCCTCCTACGAGCAGTACTTC.

The chain carries TRBV5-1 and TRBJ2-7; tentatively, D is TRBD1 or TRBD2 (5 bases each). In germline, CDR1 is SGHRS, CDR2 YFSETQ. Between the trimmed V and J ends, which lost 0 bases and 4 bases, there was a span of 11 bases. This CDR3 has 14 amino acids. The CDR3 region has the DNA TGCGCCAGCAGCTTGGAGCAGGGAGTATACGAGCAGTACTTC. This translates into CASSLEQGVYEQYF.

J is TRBJ2-2 and V is TRBV27; D call uncertain. V lost 4 bases and J 0 bases, leaving 6 bases between the germline ends. The CDR3 has 14 amino acids. Germline loops: CDR1 MNHEY, CDR2 SMNVEV (reference sequence). The chain's CDR3 is CASSYRANTGELFF. In DNA, the CDR3 is TGTGCCAGCAGTTATCGCGCGAACACCGGGGAGCTGTTTTTT.

Comment on this clone: The sample contains more than one DNA sequence encoding this CDR3. The DNA for the CDR3 is TGTGCCAGCAGTCTTAGGGGGGGTCCGAACACCGGGGAGCTGTTTTTT. Translating it yields CASSLRGGPNTGELFF. This chain joins TRBV28 and TRBJ2-2; tentative D call: TRBD2 (7 bases). V was cut by 5 bases and J by 0 bases, with 13 bases left in between. CDR3 length: 16 residues. CDR1 is MDHEN and CDR2 is SYDVKM in the germline V gene.

This clone appeared a single time. V gene TRBV29-1 combines with J gene TRBJ2-2; D perhaps matches TRBD2 (7 bases). V dropped 7 bases and J dropped 5 bases, with 20 bases sitting between them. The CDR3 runs to 15 residues. Germline V gene sequence: CDR1 SQVTM, CDR2 ANQGSEA. The CDR3 region is CSALTRGARTGELFF. CDR3 coding DNA: TGCAGCGCCCTTACTCGGGGGGCGAGGACCGGGGAGCTGTTTTTT.

The gene calls are TRBV29-1 and TRBJ2-2; D assignment may be TRBD1 or TRBD2 (5 bases each). The CDR3 runs to 12 residues. Trimming took off 8 bases at V and 7 bases at J, with 14 bases between the two ends. CDR1 and CDR2 from the germline V gene are SQVTM and ANQGSEA. The CDR3 protein is CSRRGAGGELFF. In DNA, the CDR3 is TGCAGCAGAAGAGGGGCGGGCGGGGAGCTGTTTTTT.

The rearrangement links TRBV7-8 to TRBJ2-1; D uncertain. The V end was cut by 6 bases, the J end by 0 bases, with 15 bases between. Germline V lookup: CDR1 SGHVS, CDR2 FQNEAQ. CDR3 length: 16 residues. CDR3 region: CASSGLRYVSYNEQFF. Written as DNA, the CDR3 is TGTGCCAGCAGTGGATTACGTTACGTCTCCTACAATGAGCAGTTCTTC.

This clone has just one count. This sequence joins TRBV6-6 and TRBJ1-5; no firm D call. The germline V and J ends were trimmed by 2 bases and 0 bases, with 2 bases remaining between them. This CDR3 comprises 13 residues. CDR1 is MNHNY, CDR2 SVGAGI, per germline (reference sequence). The CDR3 reads CASSYDSNQPQHF. The CDR3 bases are TGTGCCAGCAGTTACGATAGCAATCAGCCCCAGCATTTT.